The rows below give T cell receptor beta chains drawn from one sample of a study of cytomegalovirus exposure and HLA in healthy donors. Only in-frame clones appear in the TCRdb table, and some are missing; sequencing was by immunoSEQ multiplex PCR. This table has 250,000 or so clones, about 90% appearing once. The sequencing input was PBMCs. The receptors originated from a man younger than 35 in good health and CMV-seropositive. Both conserved end residues are part of each CDR3. A D gene is named only where the DNA matches it firmly. Clone sizes are given selectively: once, few, many, or a class where the clone is expanded.

TRBJ1-1 . TRBV5-1 . TGCGCCAGCGCCGGTGTCTACACTGAAGCTTTCTTT CASAGVYTEAFF
TRBJ2-7 . TRBV27 . TGTGCCAGCAGTTTGGGCGGGCCTGCCTACGAGCAGTACTTC CASSLGGPAYEQYF
TRBJ2-3 . TRBV19 TRBD2 TGTGCCAGTAGTATAGGGCTAGCGGGAGGCACAGATACGCAGTATTTT CASSIGLAGGTDTQYF
TRBJ1-5 once TRBV11-1 . TGTGCCAGCAGCTTGGGGGGGCAGGGTCAGCCCCAGCATTTT CASSLGGQGQPQHF
TRBJ1-2 few TRBV5-6 . TGTGCCAGCAGCTTGGCCCGTTATGGCTACACCTTC CASSLARYGYTF
TRBJ2-7 . TRBV11-2 . TGTGCCAGCAGCTTAGAGTTTTCCGGAGCCTACGAGCAGTACTTC CASSLEFSGAYEQYF
TRBJ1-1 . TRBV30 . TGTGCCTTTGGAGGGGGAACTGAAGCTTTCTTT CAFGGGTEAFF
TRBJ2-7 . TRBV28 TRBD2 TGTGCCAGCAGTTTTCCTAGCGGGAGAGGGTACGAGCAGTACTTC CASSFPSGRGYEQYF
TRBJ2-7 . TRBV7-6 TRBD2 TGTGCCAGCAGCTTGGGGGATTGGACTAGCGGAACCTACGAGCAGTACTTC CASSLGDWTSGTYEQYF
TRBJ2-1 . TRBV7-2 . TGTGCCAGCAGCCTGGGACAACCGGAGCAGTTCTTC CASSLGQPEQFF
TRBJ2-7 . TRBV30 . TGTGCCTGGAGTGTGCAGGGACACGAGCAGTACTTC CAWSVQGHEQYF
TRBJ2-2 . TRBV9 TRBD1 TGTGCCACTAGCCCGGGACAGGGTGCGACCGGGGAGCTGTTTTTT CATSPGQGATGELFF
TRBJ2-7 . TRBV27 . TGTGCCAGCAGTTTCACAGGCAACGAGCAGTACTTC CASSFTGNEQYF
TRBJ2-3 . TRBV5-1 TRBD2 TGCGCCAGCAGCTTGGAGCAGCGGGAGGGCCTTACAGATACGCAGTATTTT CASSLEQREGLTDTQYF
TRBJ2-1 . TRBV10-1 . TGCGCCAGCAGAGCGGATGGAGATATTGAGCAGTTCTTC CASRADGDIEQFF
TRBJ2-1 . TRBV6-4 TRBD1 TGTGCCAGCAGTCCTTCGACAGGGGTCTACTACAATGAGCAGTTCTTC CASSPSTGVYYNEQFF
TRBJ2-3 . TRBV27 . TGTGCCAGCAGTTTAAACTTTTGGGGCGTTGGCACAGATACGCAGTATTTT CASSLNFWGVGTDTQYF
TRBJ1-2 . TRBV6-5 . TGTGCCAGCTTGAACTATAGAGGGCTCTACACCTTC CASLNYRGLYTF
TRBJ1-3 . TRBV27 . TGTGCCAGCAGTTTATCTTTGGGTATGGCTGGAAACACCATATATTTT CASSLSLGMAGNTIYF
TRBJ1-2 . TRBV20-1 . TGCAGTGCCAGAGAGGGTGGCTACACCTTC CSAREGGYTF
TRBJ2-1 . TRBV2 TRBD1 TGTGCCAGCAGTGGGGACAGGTCTTACAATGAGCAGTTCTTC CASSGDRSYNEQFF
TRBJ1-5 once TRBV28 TRBD1 TGTGCCAGCAGTTCGGGACAGGGCTATAGCAATCAGCCCCAGCATTTT CASSSGQGYSNQPQHF
TRBJ2-5 . TRBV19 . TGTGCCAGTAGTGTCAGGACAGTGGGACTACAAGAGACCCAGTACTTC CASSVRTVGLQETQYF
TRBJ1-4 . TRBV28 TRBD1 TGTGCCAGCAGTTTATGGTTACAGGGGGTCAATGAAAAACTGTTTTTT CASSLWLQGVNEKLFF
TRBJ2-3 . TRBV7-9 . TGTGCCAGCAGCTTAGCAGACACAGATACGCAGTATTTT CASSLADTDTQYF
TRBJ1-5 . TRBV5-6 TRBD1 TGTGCCAGCAGCTTGGGCAGGGGGAATCAGCCCCAGCATTTT CASSLGRGNQPQHF